Listed below are T cell receptor beta chains from one sample, sequenced in a study of OX40 agonist ivuxolimab in advanced cancers. The protocol was immunoSEQ multiplex PCR, while the TCRdb copy is restricted to in-frame clones and leaves out a portion. Of over 65,000 clones listed, 80% to 95% are singletons. The source material was CD4+ or CD8+ T cells sorted from blood, sampled in a trial of the OX40 agonist ivuxolimab. The source is an adult with an advanced solid tumor such as melanoma, head and neck, liver or kidney cancer. Both conserved end residues are part of each CDR3. Each record gives: V gene, D gene, J gene, clone size, CDR3 protein, CDR3 DNA. The D gene is left open where the match is weak. Only part of the rows carry a size: once, few, many, or a class if the clone is expanded.

>TRBV10-3|TRBD2|TRBJ2-1|.
CAIGQAGAVEQFF
TGTGCCATCGGACAAGCGGGGGCTGTTGAGCAGTTCTTC
>TRBV5-1|TRBD1|TRBJ1-1|.
CASSSPGQGITEAFF
TGCGCCAGCAGCTCCCCCGGACAGGGGATAACTGAAGCTTTCTTT
>TRBV5-5|TRBD2|TRBJ2-3|.
CASSPVKSGRVDTQYF
TGTGCCAGCAGTCCTGTAAAGAGCGGGAGGGTGGATACGCAGTATTTT
>TRBV7-7|.|TRBJ2-5|.
CASSQQGSETQYF
TGTGCCAGCAGCCAACAAGGGTCGGAGACCCAGTACTTC
>TRBV6-6|TRBD1|TRBJ1-2|.
CASSLETGGVRGYTF
TGTGCCAGCAGTTTAGAGACAGGGGGCGTTCGCGGCTACACCTTC
>TRBV11-2|.|TRBJ1-1|.
CASSLVGWNTEAFF
TGTGCCAGCAGCTTAGTTGGCTGGAACACTGAAGCTTTCTTT
>TRBV5-4|.|TRBJ2-3|.
CASSLGLSTDTQYF
TGTGCCAGCAGCTTGGGCCTTAGCACAGATACGCAGTATTTT
>TRBV9|.|TRBJ2-5|once
CASSVGGSETQYF
TGTGCCAGCAGCGTAGGGGGCAGCGAGACCCAGTACTTC
>TRBV21-1|.|TRBJ2-2|.
CASRYRDGGELFF
TGTGCCAGCCGATACAGGGACGGCGGGGAGCTGTTTTTT
>TRBV29-1|.|TRBJ1-5|few
CSVRTGPEPQHF
TGCAGCGTACGAACGGGACCCGAGCCCCAGCATTTT
>TRBV20-1|.|TRBJ2-7|few
CSARGPYEQYF
TGCAGTGCTAGGGGACCCTACGAGCAGTACTTC
>TRBV11-2|.|TRBJ2-2|.
CASNDGNTGELFF
TGTGCCAGCAACGACGGGAACACCGGGGAGCTGTTTTTT
>TRBV5-1|.|TRBJ1-6|once
CASSFDGGFAYNSPLHF
TGCGCCAGCAGCTTCGACGGAGGGTTCGCCTATAATTCACCCCTCCACTTT
>TRBV2|.|TRBJ1-2|.
CASSPEYGYTF
TGTGCCAGCAGCCCAGAGTATGGCTACACCTTC
>TRBV7-2|.|TRBJ2-1|.
CASSLAQGQEQFF
TGTGCCAGCAGCTTAGCGCAAGGGCAAGAGCAGTTCTTC
>TRBV19|TRBD1|TRBJ1-1|.
CASRNDRGRTEAFF
TGTGCCAGTAGGAATGACAGGGGAAGGACTGAAGCTTTCTTT
>TRBV5-1|TRBD2|TRBJ2-3|.
CASSPPVLAGGSTDTQYF
TGCGCCAGCAGCCCCCCGGTATTGGCGGGGGGATCGACAGATACGCAGTATTTT
>TRBV30|TRBD2|TRBJ2-7|.
CAWRPGLFTSGRYEQYF
TGTGCCTGGAGGCCGGGACTGTTCACTAGCGGGAGGTACGAGCAGTACTTC
>TRBV19|.|TRBJ1-5|.
CASSMSTRGYSNQPQHF
TGTGCCAGTAGTATGAGTACTCGGGGTTATAGCAATCAGCCCCAGCATTTT
>TRBV12-5|TRBD1|TRBJ1-2|.
CASGFVESGGRNNYGYTF
TGTGCTAGTGGTTTCGTAGAGTCAGGGGGACGCAACAACTATGGCTACACCTTC
>TRBV4-1|.|TRBJ1-1|.
CASSQDDRPGHNTEAFF
TGCGCCAGCAGCCAAGATGATCGTCCGGGCCATAACACTGAAGCTTTCTTT
>TRBV2|TRBD2|TRBJ2-1|.
CAGSGSSGRGEQFF
TGTGCCGGCAGTGGATCCAGCGGGAGGGGTGAGCAGTTCTTC
>TRBV27|TRBD1|TRBJ1-2|.
CASSKTIPGQEGYGYTF
TGTGCCAGCAGCAAAACCATCCCGGGACAGGAGGGTTATGGCTACACCTTC
>TRBV7-6|.|TRBJ2-3|once
CASSKISGTSTDTQYF
TGTGCCAGCAGCAAAATCTCAGGGACTAGCACAGATACGCAGTATTTT
>TRBV5-4|.|TRBJ2-7|.
CASSLGAYEQYF
TGTGCCAGCAGCTTGGGAGCCTACGAGCAGTACTTC
>TRBV10-1|.|TRBJ2-7|.
CASSGSTGIREQYF
TGCGCCAGCAGTGGGTCAACAGGAATTAGAGAGCAGTACTTC
>TRBV28|.|TRBJ2-3|.
CASNTAAEGDTQYF
TGTGCCAGCAATACAGCGGCGGAAGGAGATACGCAGTATTTT
>TRBV5-1|TRBD1|TRBJ1-2|.
CASSLAGGHYGYTF
TGCGCCAGCAGCTTGGCAGGGGGTCACTATGGCTACACCTTC
>TRBV27|TRBD1|TRBJ2-7|once
CASSTQGRGLYEQYF
TGTGCCAGCAGTACACAGGGCAGGGGGCTCTACGAGCAGTACTTC
>TRBV6-5|TRBD2|TRBJ2-7|.
CASSPSGSGSYEQYF
TGTGCCAGCAGCCCTAGCGGGAGTGGATCCTACGAGCAGTACTTC
>TRBV28|.|TRBJ2-5|.
CASSRPDKETQYF
TGTGCCAGCAGTAGGCCGGACAAAGAGACCCAGTACTTC
>TRBV7-2|.|TRBJ2-2|.
CASSSPPPNTGELFF
TGTGCCAGCAGCTCCCCCCCGCCAAACACCGGGGAGCTGTTTTTT
>TRBV12-1|.|TRBJ1-6|once
CASSFGQGYNSPLHF
TGTGCCAGCAGCTTTGGGCAGGGCTATAATTCACCCCTCCACTTT
>TRBV10-3|.|TRBJ2-1|once
CAISEVGGYNEQFF
TGTGCCATCAGTGAGGTAGGAGGGTACAATGAGCAGTTCTTC
>TRBV15|TRBD1|TRBJ1-2|.
CATSRDRRGLDYGYTF
TGTGCCACCAGCAGAGATCGGAGGGGGCTGGACTATGGCTACACCTTC
>TRBV7-2|TRBD2|TRBJ2-1|.
CASSRVAGGDNEQFF
TGTGCCAGCAGCAGAGTGGCGGGGGGGGACAATGAGCAGTTCTTC
>TRBV5-1|.|TRBJ2-1|.
CASRPGGNEQFF
TGCGCCAGCAGACCCGGTGGTAATGAGCAGTTCTTC
>TRBV11-3|.|TRBJ1-1|.
CASSSRTENTEAFF
TGTGCCAGCAGCTCCCGGACAGAGAACACTGAAGCTTTCTTT
>TRBV7-9|.|TRBJ2-5|.
CASSFAETQYF
TGTGCCAGCAGCTTCGCAGAGACCCAGTACTTC
>TRBV6-1|.|TRBJ1-2|.
CASSPGGSDGYTF
TGTGCCAGCAGCCCCGGCGGGAGTGATGGCTACACCTTC
>TRBV28|TRBD1|TRBJ2-3|.
CASSTRTGVKPYTQYF
TGTGCCAGCAGTACCCGGACAGGGGTCAAGCCTTATACGCAGTATTTT
>TRBV5-1|TRBD1|TRBJ2-1|.
CASSFGTGQNEQFF
TGCGCCAGCAGCTTTGGGACAGGGCAGAATGAGCAGTTCTTC
>TRBV4-3|TRBD1|TRBJ2-5|.
CASSRRTGIESETQYF
TGCGCCAGCAGCCGACGGACAGGGATCGAATCGGAGACCCAGTACTTC